The clone carrying this T cell receptor beta chain was observed a handful of times. The CDR3 covers 15 residues. The germline CDR1 and CDR2 sequences are MGHRA and YSYEKL. Trimming took 2 bases from V and 3 from J, leaving 14 bases between them. The entry originates in a study of cytomegalovirus exposure and HLA in healthy donors. The PCR used 60 Vbeta and 13 Jbeta primers. Sequenced by immunoSEQ multiplex PCR; TCRdb stores in-frame clones only, minus some. The sample lists some 150,000 clones, around two thirds occurring once. The TCR was taken from a woman between 55 and 75 years old in good health and CMV-seropositive. What was sequenced was PBMCs. The rearrangement joins TRBV4-1 to TRBJ2-7, with TRBD2 as a possible D gene (5 bases). CDR3 amino acids: CASSQPRAVGYEQYF. The CDR3 DNA follows: TGCGCCAGCAGCCAACCCAGAGCGGTAGGCTACGAGCAGTACTTC.